Listed here are 5 T cell receptor beta chains from one sample, sequenced in a study of cytomegalovirus exposure and HLA in healthy donors. PCR primers comprised 60 Vbeta and 13 Jbeta primers. Assay used: immunoSEQ multiplex PCR; TCRdb lists only in-frame clones, some missing. The sample lists 170,000 or so clones; 80% to 90% were seen once. The sample taken for sequencing was PBMCs. The source is a man aged 50-60 years in good health and CMV-seropositive.

The chain uses TRBV5-8 and TRBJ1-1; no clear D. Germline V gives CDR1 SGHTS, CDR2 YDEGEE. The V gene lost 10 bases and the J gene lost 1 base, with 20 bases spanning the gap. The length of the CDR3 is 15 residues. The CDR3 here is CASNLRRRGNTEAFF. CDR3 DNA sequence: TGTGCCTCTAACCTGAGGAGGCGGGGGAACACTGAAGCTTTCTTT.

V gene TRBV6-1 combines with J gene TRBJ1-2, with D possibly TRBD1 on 5 matching bases. The V end was cut by 0 bases, the J end by 4 bases, with 12 bases between. The CDR3 totals 15 residues. The germline gives CDR1 MNHNS, CDR2 SASEGT. In DNA form, the CDR3 reads TGTGCCAGCAGTGAAGCAATACCGACAGTCTATGGCTACACCTTC. Its translation is CASSEAIPTVYGYTF.

This clone occurred a few times. V usage is TRBV6-6 and J usage is TRBJ1-2; 9 nucleotides agree with TRBD1. The length of the CDR3 is 13 residues. J lost 14 bases, V lost 6 bases, and 13 bases had no gene match. CDR1 and CDR2 (germline): MNHNY, SVGAGI (reference sequence). The CDR3 region has the DNA TGTGCCAGCAGCCGCGGGGACAGGGCGGGATTTACCTTC. Protein sequence: CASSRGDRAGFTF.

The chain joins TRBV6-1 to TRBJ2-7; 7 nucleotides match TRBD2. CDR3 length: 15 amino acids. CDR1 MNHNS and CDR2 SASEGT come from the germline V gene. Trimming took 2 bases from V and 2 from J; bases not matched to a gene: 6. The CDR3 loop is CASSEREGQPYEQYF. CDR3 nucleotide sequence: TGTGCCAGCAGTGAAAGGGAGGGTCAGCCCTACGAGCAGTACTTC.

The gene calls are TRBV7-6 and TRBJ2-7; D might be TRBD1 (5 bases). Per germline, CDR1 SGHVS and CDR2 FNYEAQ. Deletions cut 1 base from V and 0 bases from J, with 10 bases between. The CDR3 sequence is 15 residues long. The CDR3 nucleotides read TGTGCCAGCAGCTTAGGACAGACCCTCTCCTACGAGCAGTACTTC. It is translated as CASSLGQTLSYEQYF.